These 14 T cell receptor beta chains were all obtained from the same sample, sequenced in a study of blood T cell repertoires in COVID-19. Assay: immunoSEQ multiplex PCR; the TCRdb copy retains only in-frame clones and omits some. Here the sample spans under 300,000 clones, around 82% being singletons. Source material: peripheral blood. The source of these receptors is an elderly woman with active or convalescent COVID-19.

This clone turned up a few times. This chain links TRBV19 with TRBJ1-5; unclear D gene. Germline V gene lookup returns CDR1 LNHDA and CDR2 SQIVND (reference sequence). The CDR3 length is 16 residues. The V gene lost 0 bases and the J gene lost 3 bases, with 12 bases spanning the gap. The CDR3 DNA reads as TGTGCCAGTAGTATAGACAGCGCTGGCGTCAATCAGCCCCAGCATTTT. This gives the protein CASSIDSAGVNQPQHF.

The V and J genes are TRBV12-3 or TRBV12-4 and TRBJ2-7, with D unclear. CDR3 length: 13 residues. The V end was cut by 7 bases, the J end by 2 bases, with 12 bases between. The CDR3 loop is CASNAQNTYEQYF. CDR3 DNA: TGTGCCAGCAACGCACAAAACACCTACGAGCAGTACTTC.

This sequence joins TRBV2 and TRBJ1-6; D not certain. CDR1 and CDR2 from the germline V gene are SNHLY and FYNNEI. Trimming took 1 base from V and 10 from J, leaving 5 bases between them. The CDR3 sequence is 12 residues long. For the CDR3, the DNA is TGTGCCAGCAGTGAAGAGAGATCACCCCTCCACTTT. Protein product: CASSEERSPLHF.

V usage is TRBV7-8 and J usage is TRBJ2-3; the D gene is possibly TRBD2 (5 bases). This CDR3 region has 15 residues. The germline V gene encodes CDR1 SGHVS and CDR2 FQNEAQ. Trimming stripped 7 bases from V and 4 bases from J, with 18 bases between. CDR3 protein: CASNEAPTEADTQYF. The CDR3 DNA is TGTGCCAGCAACGAGGCCCCGACGGAGGCAGATACGCAGTATTTT.

The chain links TRBV6-6 to TRBJ2-2, with a weak D call TRBD1 (6 bases). V was pared by 7 bases and J by 1 base, with 10 bases between. CDR1 is MNHNY, CDR2 SVGAGI, per germline (reference sequence). The length of the CDR3 is 14 residues. For the CDR3, the DNA is TGTGCCAGCATCAAGGGACAGAACACCGGGGAGCTGTTTTTT. Translated, it gives CASIKGQNTGELFF.

The genes are TRBV28 and TRBJ2-7, with 11 bases identical to TRBD2. J lost 0 bases, V lost 7 bases, and 2 bases had no gene match. The CDR3 is made up of 14 amino acids. The V gene's germline CDR1 is MDHEN and CDR2 SYDVKM. CDR3 in DNA: TGTGCCAGCAAACTAGCGGGGGACTCCTACGAGCAGTACTTC. It encodes CASKLAGDSYEQYF.

V and J are TRBV3-1 (or the pseudogene TRBV3-2) and TRBJ2-1, with 14 positions matching TRBD2. V was clipped by 3 bases and J by 6 bases; unmatched bases: 13. CDR3 size: 19 residues. Germline CDR1 LGHDT, CDR2 YNNKEL (reference sequence). The CDR3 DNA sequence: TGTGCCAGCAGCCACCCCGTTCGACTAGCGGGGGGGCGCGCCAATGAGCAGTTCTTC. The encoded protein is CASSHPVRLAGGRANEQFF.

The gene calls are TRBV5-5 and TRBJ1-3; 8 nucleotides align to TRBD1. CDR1 is SGHKS, CDR2 YYEKEE, per germline (reference sequence). V shed 1 base and J 3 bases; nucleotides not matched to a gene: 3. The CDR3 sequence is 15 residues long. The DNA for the CDR3 is TGTGCCAGCAGCTTGACAGGGGGAGGTGGAAACACCATATATTTT. As protein: CASSLTGGGGNTIYF.

The chain links TRBV29-1 to TRBJ1-1; tentative D call: TRBD1 (6 bases). The germline gives CDR1 SQVTM, CDR2 ANQGSEA. This CDR3 comprises 13 residues. The germline V and J ends were trimmed by 6 bases and 1 base, with 12 bases remaining between them. DNA of the CDR3: TGCAGCGTCACACCGGGACAGAACACTGAAGCTTTCTTT. This encodes CSVTPGQNTEAFF.

The V call is TRBV28, the J call TRBJ2-2, with D tentatively TRBD1 (6 bases). The CDR3 is 15 residues long. Deletions cut 4 bases from V and 2 bases from J, with 11 bases between. Per germline, CDR1 MDHEN and CDR2 SYDVKM. The CDR3, as DNA: TGTGCCAGCAGTTCAGGGGCTTTAAACACCGGGGAGCTGTTTTTT. Encoded protein: CASSSGALNTGELFF.

The chain joins TRBV13 to TRBJ2-5; TRBD2 agrees at 7 bases. This CDR3 is built from 15 residues. Germline CDR1 and CDR2: PRHDT and FYEKMQ (reference sequence). Trimming took 2 bases from V and 1 from J; bases not matched to a gene: 4. This chain's CDR3 is CASSLSGGGQETQYF. The CDR3 DNA sequence: TGTGCCAGCAGCTTATCGGGCGGGGGCCAAGAGACCCAGTACTTC. Drawing the rest from reference TRBV13 and TRBJ2-5, the complete variable domain is AAGVIQSPRHLIKEKRETATLKCYPIPRHDTVYWYQQGPGQDPQFLISFYEKMQSDKGSIPDRFSAQQFSDYHSELNMSSLELGDSALYFCASSLSGGGQETQYFGPGTRLLVL.

The V gene is TRBV19, the J gene TRBJ2-3, with 8 positions matching TRBD2. V gave up 9 bases and J gave up 2 bases; unmatched junction bases: 4. This CDR3 contains 13 residues. Germline CDR1 is LNHDA and CDR2 is SQIVND (reference sequence). In DNA, the CDR3 is TGTGCCAGCCTAGCGGGTGACACAGATACGCAGTATTTT. Translation: CASLAGDTDTQYF. The whole variable domain, filled in from reference TRBV19 and TRBJ2-3, reads DGGITQSPKYLFRKEGQNVTLSCEQNLNHDAMYWYRQDPGQGLRLIYYSQIVNDFQKGDIAEGYSVSREKKESFPLTVTSAQKNPTAFYLCASLAGDTDTQYFGPGTRLTVL.

V and J are TRBV25-1 and TRBJ1-2; TRBD1 is a possible D gene (5 bases). This CDR3 is built from 16 residues. The germline V gene has CDR1 MGHDK and CDR2 SYGVNS. Trimming took 1 base from V and 4 from J, leaving 16 bases between them. The CDR3 nucleotides are TGTGCCAGCAGTGAATTGGGAGGGACGAGGGGCTATGGCTACACCTTC. Translation gives CASSELGGTRGYGYTF.

This clone was detected only a few times. The CDR3: CASSPLEGGSYNEQFF. CDR3 nucleotide sequence: TGTGCCAGCAGCCCACTTGAGGGAGGCTCCTACAATGAGCAGTTCTTC. This sequence joins TRBV7-8 and TRBJ2-1; maybe TRBD2 (6 bases). Germline CDR1 and CDR2: SGHVS and FQNEAQ. V was shortened by 5 bases and J by 0 bases, with 14 bases between the two germline ends. The length of the CDR3 is 16 residues.